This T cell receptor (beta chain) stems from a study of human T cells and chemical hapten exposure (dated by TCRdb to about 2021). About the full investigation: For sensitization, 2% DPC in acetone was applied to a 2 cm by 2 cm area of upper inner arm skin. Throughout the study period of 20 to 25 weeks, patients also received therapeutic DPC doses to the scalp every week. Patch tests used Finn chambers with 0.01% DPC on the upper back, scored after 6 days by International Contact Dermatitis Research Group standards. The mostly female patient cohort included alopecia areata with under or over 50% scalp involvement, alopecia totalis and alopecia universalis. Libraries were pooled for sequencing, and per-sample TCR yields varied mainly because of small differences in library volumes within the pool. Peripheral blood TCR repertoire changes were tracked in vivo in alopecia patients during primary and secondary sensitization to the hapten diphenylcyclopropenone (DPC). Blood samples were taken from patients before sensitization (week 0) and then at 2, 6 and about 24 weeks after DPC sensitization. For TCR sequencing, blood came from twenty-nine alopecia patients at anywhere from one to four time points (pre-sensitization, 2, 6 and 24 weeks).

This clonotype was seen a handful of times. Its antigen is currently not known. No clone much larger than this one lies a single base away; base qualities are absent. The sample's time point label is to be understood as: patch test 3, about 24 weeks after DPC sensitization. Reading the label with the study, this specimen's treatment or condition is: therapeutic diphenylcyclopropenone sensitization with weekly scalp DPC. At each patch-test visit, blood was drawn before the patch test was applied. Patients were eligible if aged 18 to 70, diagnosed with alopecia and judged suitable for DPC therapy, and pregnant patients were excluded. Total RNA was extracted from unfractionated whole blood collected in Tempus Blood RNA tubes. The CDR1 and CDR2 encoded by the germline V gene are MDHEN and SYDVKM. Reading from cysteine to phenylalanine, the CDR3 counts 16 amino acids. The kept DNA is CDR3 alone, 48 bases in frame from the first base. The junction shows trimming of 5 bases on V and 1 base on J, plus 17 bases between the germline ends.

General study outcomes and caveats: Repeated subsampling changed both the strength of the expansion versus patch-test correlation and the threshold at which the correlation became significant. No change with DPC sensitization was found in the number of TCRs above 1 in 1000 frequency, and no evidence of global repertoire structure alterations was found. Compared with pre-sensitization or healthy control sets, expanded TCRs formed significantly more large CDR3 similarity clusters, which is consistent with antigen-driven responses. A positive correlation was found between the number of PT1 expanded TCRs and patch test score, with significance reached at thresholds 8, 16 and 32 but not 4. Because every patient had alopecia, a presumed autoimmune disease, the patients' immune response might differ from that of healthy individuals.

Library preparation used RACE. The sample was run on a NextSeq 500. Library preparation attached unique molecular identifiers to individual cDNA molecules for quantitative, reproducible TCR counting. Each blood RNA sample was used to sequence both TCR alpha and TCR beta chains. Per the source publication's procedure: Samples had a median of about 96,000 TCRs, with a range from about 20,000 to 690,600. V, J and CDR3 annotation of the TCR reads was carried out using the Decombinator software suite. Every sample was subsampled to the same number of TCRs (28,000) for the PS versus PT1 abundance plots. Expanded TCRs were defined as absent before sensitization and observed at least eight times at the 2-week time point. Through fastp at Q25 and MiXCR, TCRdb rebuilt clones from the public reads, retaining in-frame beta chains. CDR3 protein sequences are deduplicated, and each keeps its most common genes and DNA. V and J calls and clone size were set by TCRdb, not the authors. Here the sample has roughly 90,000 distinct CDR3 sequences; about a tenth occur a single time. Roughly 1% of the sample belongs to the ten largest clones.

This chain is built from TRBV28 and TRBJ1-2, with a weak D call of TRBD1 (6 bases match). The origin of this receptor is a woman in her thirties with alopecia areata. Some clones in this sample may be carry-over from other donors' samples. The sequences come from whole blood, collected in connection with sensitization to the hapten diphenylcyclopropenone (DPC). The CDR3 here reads CASSPSRGNSNYGYTF. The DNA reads TGTGCCAGCAGTCCCAGCAGGGGCAACAGTAACTATGGCTACACCTTC.